These 12 T cell receptor beta chains originate from one sample sequenced in a study of T cells expressing NK-cell markers. TCRdb reanalyzed the 5' RACE reads and collapses them to one entry per CDR3 protein, without DNA. The sample data list hundreds of thousands of distinct CDR3 sequences. The sequencing input was blood T cells: a sorted CD56 or NKG2C T cell subset, CD4+ or CD8+ T cells, or bulk PBMC T cells (not recorded which). The receptors here all came from a man aged 18 to 35 in good health.

This sequence joins TRBV3-1 and TRBJ2-5; TCRdb designates TRBD1, a call that cannot be tested without DNA. The CDR3 length is 17 residues. CDR1 is LGHDT and CDR2 is YNNKEL in the germline V gene (reference sequence). The CDR3 sequence is CASSHGSPGAVQETQYF.

The chain combines TRBV4-3 with TRBJ2-2; TCRdb indicates TRBD2, and absent DNA this call remains unverified. The CDR3 length is 14 residues. CDR1 LGHNA and CDR2 YSLEER come from the germline V gene. This CDR3 is CASSQDRAPGELFF.

The genes are TRBV12-3 or TRBV12-4 and TRBJ2-5; absent DNA, TCRdb's TRBD2 call cannot be checked. The CDR3 is made up of 15 amino acids. The CDR3 protein is CASSPSGRRGETQYF.

The V gene is TRBV3-1, the J gene TRBJ2-5; TCRdb names TRBD2, which stays unverified in the absence of DNA. This CDR3 has 15 residues. CDR1 is LGHDT, CDR2 YNNKEL, per germline (reference sequence). The CDR3 spells CASSQSREARETQYF.

The rearrangement uses TRBV20-1 and TRBJ2-7; the TRBD2 assignment by TCRdb is unverifiable without DNA. The CDR3 is 14 amino acids. The germline CDR1 and CDR2 sequences are DFQATT and SNEGSKA (reference sequence). The CDR3 here is CSAGRKAEGYEQYF.

The genes are TRBV20-1 and TRBJ2-3; TCRdb outputs TRBD1, but without DNA this stays unchecked. This CDR3 has 19 residues. Germline V gene lookup returns CDR1 DFQATT and CDR2 SNEGSKA (reference sequence). CDR3 residues: CSAPSGTGGVFPYTDTQYF.

The V and J genes are TRBV6-2 or TRBV6-3 and TRBJ2-2. The germline gives CDR1 MNHEY, CDR2 SVGEGT. The CDR3 totals 16 residues. CDR3: CASSYSSFYFSGELFF.

The CDR3 is CASSQALGLATYEQYF. The V call is TRBV14, the J call TRBJ2-7; the D gene TCRdb calls, TRBD2, cannot be checked with no DNA. The CDR3 length is 16 residues. Germline-derived CDR1 and CDR2 are SGHDN and FVKESK.

The rearrangement joins TRBV13 to TRBJ2-5; TCRdb's D call of TRBD1 is untestable without DNA. Germline V gene lookup returns CDR1 PRHDT and CDR2 FYEKMQ (reference sequence). This CDR3 has 15 residues. The CDR3 here is CASSASDRGQETQYF. The whole variable domain, filled in from reference TRBV13 and TRBJ2-5, reads AAGVIQSPRHLIKEKRETATLKCYPIPRHDTVYWYQQGPGQDPQFLISFYEKMQSDKGSIPDRFSAQQFSDYHSELNMSSLELGDSALYFCASSASDRGQETQYFGPGTRLLVL.

The CDR3 is CASTQGVAETQYF. This chain links TRBV28 with TRBJ2-5; with no DNA, the TCRdb D assignment of TRBD1 cannot be verified. Germline assignment: CDR1 MDHEN and CDR2 SYDVKM. CDR3 length: 13 amino acids.

This chain links TRBV4-2 with TRBJ2-1; TCRdb lists TRBD2, though no DNA is available to test this call. The length of the CDR3 is 20 residues. CDR1 and CDR2 from the germline V gene are LGHNA and YNFKEQ. This chain's CDR3 is CASSPAGLAGVWGSYNEQFF.

The rearrangement joins TRBV29-1 to TRBJ2-1; TCRdb names TRBD1, which stays unverified in the absence of DNA. Germline values: CDR1 SQVTM, CDR2 ANQGSEA. CDR3 size: 14 residues. CDR3 sequence: CSVDDRTGVNEQFF.